Below, 30 T cell receptor beta chains from the same sample are listed, as sequenced in a study of human T cells and chemical hapten exposure. Time point reported: patch test 3, about 24 weeks after DPC sensitization. As for treatment: therapeutic diphenylcyclopropenone sensitization with weekly scalp DPC. TCRdb re-called the RACE reads through MiXCR, storing one row per CDR3 protein. The sample contains some 91,000 distinct CDR3 sequences, 25% to 35% of which appear only once. Sequences were derived from whole blood, sampled in connection with sensitization to the hapten diphenylcyclopropenone (DPC). The origin of the receptors is a man in his forties with alopecia areata. Some clones in this sample may be carry-over from other donors' samples.

The chain has TRBV12-3 or TRBV12-4 and TRBJ1-5; unclear D gene. This CDR3 is 13 amino acids long. V lost 4 bases and J lost 6, with 10 bases in between. For the CDR3, the DNA is TGTGCCAGCAGTTCCGGACCCTCTCAGCCCCAGCATTTT. Translation: CASSSGPSQPQHF.

Only a few counts were recorded for this clonotype. This chain joins TRBV12-3 or TRBV12-4 and TRBJ1-4; D ambiguous. The CDR3 consists of 13 residues. Trimming took off 1 base at V and 8 bases at J, with 8 bases between the two ends. The CDR3 DNA reads as TGTGCCAGCAGTTTAGTCCCTGGGGAAAAACTGTTTTTT. Protein product: CASSLVPGEKLFF.

J is TRBJ2-7 and V is TRBV5-1; D is unresolved. Looked up from germline, CDR1 is SGHRS and CDR2 is YFSETQ. The CDR3 is made up of 15 amino acids. Deletions cut 1 base from V and 2 bases from J, with 13 bases between. CDR3 bases: TGCGCCAGCAGCTTGATGCCGGCAGACCCCTACGAGCAGTACTTC. Amino acids: CASSLMPADPYEQYF.

This clonotype was seen a handful of times. V is TRBV12-3 or TRBV12-4 and J is TRBJ2-3; 9 positions agree with TRBD1. This CDR3 has 15 residues. Trimming cost V 5 bases and J 3 bases; bases outside gene matches: 6. The CDR3 loop is CASSPYRGRTDTQYF. As DNA, the CDR3 is TGTGCCAGCAGTCCCTACAGGGGGCGGACAGATACGCAGTATTTT.

The chain couples TRBV6-6 to TRBJ1-6; no clear D gene. The V end was cut by 4 bases, the J end by 5 bases, with 3 bases between. The CDR3 contains 12 residues. CDR1 is MNHNY, CDR2 SVGAGI, per germline (reference sequence). The CDR3: CASSLDNSPLHF. CDR3 in DNA: TGTGCCAGCAGTTTGGATAATTCACCCCTCCACTTT.

The rearrangement uses TRBV25-1 and TRBJ2-5; 8 bases match TRBD1. After removal of 7 bases from V and 5 bases from J, the junction contained 6 bases not matched to a gene. Germline assignment: CDR1 MGHDK and CDR2 SYGVNS. The CDR3 sequence is 13 residues long. The CDR3: CASKGQGGETQYF. The CDR3, as DNA: TGTGCCAGCAAAGGACAGGGCGGGGAGACCCAGTACTTC.

This sequence joins TRBV7-8 and TRBJ1-3, with 9 bases that match TRBD1. The germline CDR1 and CDR2 sequences are SGHVS and FQNEAQ. V gave up 6 bases and J gave up 1 base; unmatched junction bases: 4. The CDR3 spans 15 residues. The CDR3 sequence: CASRRTGVSGNTIYF. In DNA, the CDR3 is TGTGCCAGCAGAAGGACAGGGGTGTCTGGAAACACCATATATTTT.

This clonotype was observed a few times. V gene TRBV11-2 combines with J gene TRBJ2-3; D is unclear. CDR3 length equals 15 residues. V was pared by 1 base and J by 3 bases, with 11 bases between. Germline CDR1 reads SGHAT; CDR2 reads FQNNGV. CDR3 region: CASSLVGSPTDTQYF. The CDR3 DNA reads as TGTGCCAGCAGCTTAGTGGGCAGCCCAACAGATACGCAGTATTTT.

The chain recombines TRBV14 with TRBJ1-4, with 8 bases aligning to TRBD1. The CDR3 has 16 amino acids. Trimming took 4 bases from V and 4 from J; bases not matched to a gene: 8. The germline gives CDR1 SGHDN, CDR2 FVKESK. CDR3 nucleotide sequence: TGTGCCAGCAGCCCTTTACCCGGACAGGGTAATGAAAAACTGTTTTTT. Translation: CASSPLPGQGNEKLFF.

The V call is TRBV13, the J call TRBJ1-1; the D is unclear. The length of the CDR3 is 13 residues. Germline CDR1 and CDR2: PRHDT and FYEKMQ (reference sequence). The V end lost 2 bases, the J end lost 2 bases, and 6 bases lay between the germline ends. CDR3 loop: CASSLWGNTEAFF. The CDR3 DNA is TGTGCCAGCAGCTTATGGGGTAACACTGAAGCTTTCTTT.

The chain is built from TRBV5-1 and TRBJ2-3; 9 positions match TRBD1. CDR3 length: 15 amino acids. The germline CDR1 and CDR2 sequences are SGHRS and YFSETQ. The junction had 7 bases not matched to a gene; V was cut back by 2 bases and J by 6 bases. The CDR3 DNA reads as TGCGCCAGCAGCTTTGGGACAGGGAGTATGGATACGCAGTATTTT. Translation: CASSFGTGSMDTQYF.

CDR3 sequence reads: CASSSPGRDPQYF. CDR3 sequence (DNA): TGTGCCAGCAGCTCCCCGGGGCGGGATCCGCAGTACTTC. The chain recombines TRBV7-2 with TRBJ2-7; D is possibly TRBD2 (6 bases). The germline gives CDR1 SGHTA, CDR2 FQGNSA. The CDR3 is made up of 13 amino acids. Trimming left V 4 bases short and J 9 bases short, with 16 bases between.

The chain is built from TRBV5-1 and TRBJ2-1; TRBD2 might be the D (6 bases). Trimming took 7 bases from V and 0 from J, leaving 11 bases between them. The CDR3 extends over 14 amino acids. Germline loops: CDR1 SGHRS, CDR2 YFSETQ. CDR3 sequence: CASARDSSYNEQFF. In nucleotides, the CDR3 is TGCGCCAGCGCGCGGGATAGCTCCTACAATGAGCAGTTCTTC.

The chain carries TRBV5-1 and TRBJ2-7, with a tentative D call TRBD1 (5 bases). The CDR3 is 12 residues long. Germline V CDR1 and CDR2: SGHRS, YFSETQ. Trimming cost V 7 bases and J 6 bases, with 14 bases left between them. In DNA, the CDR3 is TGCGCCAGCCGGAGTACTCAGGGCGAGCAGTACTTC. It encodes CASRSTQGEQYF.

The V call is TRBV28, the J call TRBJ2-5; 7 positions agree with TRBD2. With V trimmed by 3 bases and J by 3 bases, 7 bases remained unmatched. The CDR3 has 15 residues. The germline V gene has CDR1 MDHEN and CDR2 SYDVKM. CDR3 amino acids: CASSLWGGGEETQYF. The CDR3 DNA follows: TGTGCCAGCAGTTTGTGGGGGGGAGGCGAAGAGACCCAGTACTTC. Drawing the rest from reference TRBV28 and TRBJ2-5, the complete variable domain is DVKVTQSSRYLVKRTGEKVFLECVQDMDHENMFWYRQDPGLGLRLIYFSYDVKMKEKGDIPEGYSVSREKKERFSLILESASTNQTSMYLCASSLWGGGEETQYFGPGTRLLVL.

The chain carries TRBV28 and TRBJ2-7; D is undetermined. Trimming cost V 4 bases and J 4 bases, with 8 bases left between them. The CDR3 has 12 amino acids. Germline-derived CDR1 and CDR2 are MDHEN and SYDVKM. In nucleotides, the CDR3 is TGTGCCAGCAGTTCCCCGGGTTACGAGCAGTACTTC. Amino acid sequence: CASSSPGYEQYF.

The CDR3 loop reads CASSTPYEQYF. The CDR3 nucleotides read TGTGCCAGCAGCACCCCCTACGAGCAGTACTTC. The chain uses TRBV6-5 and TRBJ2-7; D remains ambiguous. Trimming removed 6 bases from V and 2 bases from J, with 5 bases in between. Looked up from germline, CDR1 is MNHEY and CDR2 is SVGAGI. The CDR3 contains 11 residues.

The J gene is TRBJ2-3, the V gene TRBV20-1, with 13 bases lining up with TRBD2. The germline V gene has CDR1 DFQATT and CDR2 SNEGSKA (reference sequence). This CDR3 is 15 amino acids long. Losses at the gene ends were 3 bases for V and 2 bases for J; bases not matched to a gene: 2. CDR3 sequence: CSARGLAGLTDTQYF. CDR3 nucleotide sequence: TGCAGTGCTAGGGGACTAGCGGGACTCACAGATACGCAGTATTTT.

J is TRBJ1-1 and V is TRBV28; 9 bases match TRBD1. Trimming removed 6 bases from V and 2 bases from J; junction bases left unmatched: 7. CDR1 is MDHEN and CDR2 is SYDVKM in the germline V gene. The CDR3 extends over 15 amino acids. The CDR3 DNA reads TGTGCCAGCAGACGCCGGGACAGGGCAAACACTGAAGCTTTCTTT. The encoded protein is CASRRRDRANTEAFF.

The genes are TRBV12-3 or TRBV12-4 and TRBJ2-5; 7 bases map to TRBD2. The CDR3 has 12 amino acids. V lost 9 bases, J lost 4 bases, and 5 bases stayed unmatched. The CDR3 nucleotides read TGTGCCAGTGCGGGAGTGGGAGAGACCCAGTACTTC. The encoded protein is CASAGVGETQYF.

This clonotype occurred a few times. The chain carries TRBV28 and TRBJ2-5, with D unclear. Looked up from germline, CDR1 is MDHEN and CDR2 is SYDVKM. V shed 1 base and J shed 1 base, with 7 bases lying between them. The CDR3 is 14 residues long. CDR3: CASSLSHLQETQYF. In DNA, the CDR3 is TGTGCCAGCAGTTTATCCCACCTCCAAGAGACCCAGTACTTC.

The V call is TRBV10-3, the J call TRBJ2-7; no clear D gene. V was clipped by 3 bases and J by 3 bases, with 12 bases between them. This CDR3 comprises 14 residues. CDR1 is ENHRY, CDR2 SYGVKD, per germline. The CDR3, as DNA: TGTGCCATCAGTGATTCGCCTCGGCGCTACGAGCAGTACTTC. It is translated as CAISDSPRRYEQYF.

This chain connects TRBV7-2 to TRBJ1-5; weak D call: TRBD1 (5 bases). The CDR3 length is 15 residues. The V end lost 4 bases, the J end lost 2 bases, and 12 bases lay between the germline ends. Germline V CDR1 and CDR2: SGHTA, FQGNSA. The CDR3 nucleotides read TGTGCCAGCAGCTCCGAAGGGGCTGGCAATCAGCCCCAGCATTTT. Amino acids: CASSSEGAGNQPQHF.

The V call is TRBV2, the J call TRBJ2-6; D remains unclear. CDR3 length: 14 amino acids. Trimming removed 10 bases at V and 0 bases at J, with 10 bases between. Germline lookup yields CDR1 SNHLY and CDR2 FYNNEI. CDR3 sequence: CATAGRSGANVLTF. The CDR3 DNA reads as TGTGCCACCGCCGGGCGCTCTGGGGCCAACGTCCTGACTTTC.

The genes are TRBV12-3 or TRBV12-4 and TRBJ1-2; D might be TRBD1 (6 bases). The CDR3 has 13 residues. V was trimmed by 1 base and J by 7 bases, leaving 10 bases between them. The chain's CDR3 is CASSLGNRAGYTF. The DNA of the CDR3 is TGTGCCAGCAGTTTAGGGAACAGGGCTGGCTACACCTTC.

The rearrangement uses TRBV6-6 and TRBJ2-7, with D unresolved. The V gene's germline CDR1 is MNHNY and CDR2 SVGAGI (reference sequence). Trimming removed 10 bases from V and 9 bases from J, with 16 bases in between. There are 11 residues in the CDR3. The CDR3 loop is CAIAPPPGQYF. CDR3 bases: TGTGCCATCGCCCCCCCGCCCGGGCAGTACTTC.

V and J are TRBV18 and TRBJ1-6, with TRBD1 identical over 8 bases. The CDR3 spans 16 residues. Trimming took 1 base from V and 7 from J; bases not matched to a gene: 6. Germline assignment: CDR1 KGHSH and CDR2 LQKENI. In DNA form, the CDR3 reads TGTGCCAGCTCACCACGAACAGGGGGGACGAATTCACCCCTCCACTTT. Translation gives CASSPRTGGTNSPLHF. Full variable domain (rest looked up from reference TRBV18 and TRBJ1-6): NAGVMQNPRHLVRRRGQEARLRCSPMKGHSHVYWYRQLPEEGLKFMVYLQKENIIDESGMPKERFSAEFPKEGPSILRIQQVVRGDSAAYFCASSPRTGGTNSPLHFGNGTRLTVT.

This clonotype was detected a few times. The chain carries TRBV29-1 and TRBJ2-1; D tentatively reads TRBD1 or TRBD2 (6 bases each). V gave up 3 bases and J gave up 4 bases, with 13 bases separating them. CDR1 is SQVTM and CDR2 is ANQGSEA in the germline V gene. The CDR3 sequence is 14 residues long. DNA for the CDR3: TGCAGCGTTGATACGAGGGGGGAATACAATGAGCAGTTCTTC. Translation: CSVDTRGEYNEQFF.

The CDR3 DNA follows: TGCAGTGCCACTGGCGGGGAGGGCCGGTGGGAGCAGTACTTC. It encodes CSATGGEGRWEQYF. V is TRBV20-1 and J is TRBJ2-7, with 7 bases that match TRBD2. Germline trimming cut 6 bases from V and 7 bases from J; bases unmatched to any gene: 15. Germline V CDR1 and CDR2: DFQATT, SNEGSKA (reference sequence). This CDR3 is 14 amino acids long.

The V and J genes are TRBV28 and TRBJ2-1; a weak D match, TRBD2 (5 bases). Trimming stripped 4 bases from V and 3 bases from J, with 7 bases between. From germline, CDR1 is MDHEN and CDR2 SYDVKM. The CDR3 sequence is 13 residues long. CDR3 nucleotide sequence: TGTGCCAGCAGTTCCGGGGTCTACAATGAGCAGTTCTTC. This sequence encodes CASSSGVYNEQFF.